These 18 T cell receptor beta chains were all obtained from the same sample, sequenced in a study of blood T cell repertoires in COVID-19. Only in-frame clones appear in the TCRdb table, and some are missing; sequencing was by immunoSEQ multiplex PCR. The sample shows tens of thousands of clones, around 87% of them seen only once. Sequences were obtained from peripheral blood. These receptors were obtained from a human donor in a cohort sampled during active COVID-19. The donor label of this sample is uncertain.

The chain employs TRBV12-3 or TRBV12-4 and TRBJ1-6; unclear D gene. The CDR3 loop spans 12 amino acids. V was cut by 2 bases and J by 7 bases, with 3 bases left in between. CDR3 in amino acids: CASSLSNSPLHF. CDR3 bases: TGTGCCAGCAGTTTAAGCAATTCACCCCTCCACTTT.

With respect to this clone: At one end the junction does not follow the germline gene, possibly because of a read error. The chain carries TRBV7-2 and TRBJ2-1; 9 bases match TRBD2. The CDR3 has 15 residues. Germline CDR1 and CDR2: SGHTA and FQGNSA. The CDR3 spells CASSLASGGYHEQFF. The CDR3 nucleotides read TGTGCCAGCAGCTTAGCTAGCGGGGGCTACCATGAGCAGTTCTTC. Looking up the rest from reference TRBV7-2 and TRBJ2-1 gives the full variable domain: GAGVSQSPSNKVTEKGKDVELRCDPISGHTALYWYRQSLGQGLEFLIYFQGNSAPDKSGLPSDRFSAERTGGSVSTLTIQRTQQEDSAVYLCASSLASGGYHEQFFGPGTRLTVL.

CDR3 region: CASSSSLAGGPSSYEQYF. DNA for the CDR3: TGTGCCAGCAGCTCCTCCCTAGCGGGGGGCCCGAGCTCCTACGAGCAGTACTTC. This rearrangement joins TRBV7-9 to TRBJ2-7, with 11 bases identical to TRBD2. The germline V gene encodes CDR1 SEHNR and CDR2 FQNEAQ (reference sequence). The J segment lost 0 bases and the V segment lost 4 bases, leaving 11 bases of the junction unmatched. This CDR3 has 18 residues.

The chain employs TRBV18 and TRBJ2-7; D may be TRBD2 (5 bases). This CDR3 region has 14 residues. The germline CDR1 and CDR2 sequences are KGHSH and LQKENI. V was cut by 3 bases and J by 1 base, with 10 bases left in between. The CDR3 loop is CASSPGAGSYEQYF. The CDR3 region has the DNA TGTGCCAGCTCACCGGGAGCAGGTTCCTACGAGCAGTACTTC.

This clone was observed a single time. The CDR3 nucleotides are TGTGCCAGCAGTTCCCAATACAATGAGCAGTTCTTC. Amino acids: CASSSQYNEQFF. The rearrangement joins TRBV12-3 or TRBV12-4 to TRBJ2-1; no definite D call. Trimming left V 4 bases short and J 4 bases short, with 5 bases between. CDR3 length equals 12 residues.

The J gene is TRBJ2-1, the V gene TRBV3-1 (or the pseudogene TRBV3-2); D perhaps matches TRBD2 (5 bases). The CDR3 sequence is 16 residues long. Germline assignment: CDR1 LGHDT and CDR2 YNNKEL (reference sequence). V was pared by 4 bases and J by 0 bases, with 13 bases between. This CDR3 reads CASSRRFGSSYNEQFF. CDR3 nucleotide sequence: TGTGCCAGCAGCCGGAGGTTCGGTAGCTCCTACAATGAGCAGTTCTTC.

In nucleotides, the CDR3 is TGTGCCAGCAGCTCCCGCCGGGGACAGTTTATGAACACTGAAGCTTTCTTT. It yields the protein CASSSRRGQFMNTEAFF. The rearrangement links TRBV5-6 to TRBJ1-1, with 7 bases aligning to TRBD1. V gave up 3 bases and J gave up 0 bases; unmatched junction bases: 11. This CDR3 has 17 amino acids. Germline values: CDR1 SGHDT, CDR2 YYEEEE.

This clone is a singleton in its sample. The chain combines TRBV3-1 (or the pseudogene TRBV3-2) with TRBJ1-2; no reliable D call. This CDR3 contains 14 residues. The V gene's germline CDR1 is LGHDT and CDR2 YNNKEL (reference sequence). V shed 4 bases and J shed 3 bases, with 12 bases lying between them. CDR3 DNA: TGTGCCAGCAGCCGCCTGACGGCGGACTATGGCTACACCTTC. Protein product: CASSRLTADYGYTF.

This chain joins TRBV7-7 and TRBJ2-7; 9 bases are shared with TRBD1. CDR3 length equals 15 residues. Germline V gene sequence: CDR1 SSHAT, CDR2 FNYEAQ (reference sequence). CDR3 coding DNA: TGTGCTAGCCCGACGTTCGGGACAGGGAACAACGAGCAGTACTTC. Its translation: CASPTFGTGNNEQYF.

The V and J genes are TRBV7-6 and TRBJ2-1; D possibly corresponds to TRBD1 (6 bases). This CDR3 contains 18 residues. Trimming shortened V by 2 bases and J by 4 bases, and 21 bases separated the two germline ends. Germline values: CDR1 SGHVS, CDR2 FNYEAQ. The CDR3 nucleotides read TGTGCCAGCAGCTTACGGATTTCGGGGAGTACAGGGTACAATGAGCAGTTCTTC. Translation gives CASSLRISGSTGYNEQFF.

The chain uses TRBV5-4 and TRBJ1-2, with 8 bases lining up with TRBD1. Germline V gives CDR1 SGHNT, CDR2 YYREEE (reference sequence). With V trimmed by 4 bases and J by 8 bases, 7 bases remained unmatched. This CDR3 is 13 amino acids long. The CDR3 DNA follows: TGTGCCAGCAGCCGGACAGGGACAGAGGGCTACACCTTC. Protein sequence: CASSRTGTEGYTF.

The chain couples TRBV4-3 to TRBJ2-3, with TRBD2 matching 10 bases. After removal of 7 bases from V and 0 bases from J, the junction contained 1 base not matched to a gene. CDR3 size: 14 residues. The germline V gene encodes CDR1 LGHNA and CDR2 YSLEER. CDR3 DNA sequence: TGCGCCAGCAATAGCGGGGGGAGCACAGATACGCAGTATTTT. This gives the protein CASNSGGSTDTQYF.

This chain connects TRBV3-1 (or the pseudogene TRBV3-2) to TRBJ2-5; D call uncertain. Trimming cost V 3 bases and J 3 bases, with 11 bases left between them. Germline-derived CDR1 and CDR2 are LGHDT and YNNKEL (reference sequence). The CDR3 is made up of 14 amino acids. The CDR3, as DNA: TGTGCCAGCAGCCACACCGAGAGTGAAGAGACCCAGTACTTC. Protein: CASSHTESEETQYF.

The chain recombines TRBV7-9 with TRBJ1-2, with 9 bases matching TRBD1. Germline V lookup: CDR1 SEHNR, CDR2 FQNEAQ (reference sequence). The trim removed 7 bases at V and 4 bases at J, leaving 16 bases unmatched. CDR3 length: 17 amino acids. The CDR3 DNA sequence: TGTGCCAGCACCTCAGTCCCCGGGACAGGGCGTAGCTATGGCTACACCTTC. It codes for CASTSVPGTGRSYGYTF.

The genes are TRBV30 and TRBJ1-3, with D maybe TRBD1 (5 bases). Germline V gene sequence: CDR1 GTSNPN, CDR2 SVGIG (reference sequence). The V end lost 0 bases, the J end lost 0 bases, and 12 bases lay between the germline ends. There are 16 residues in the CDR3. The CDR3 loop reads CAWSVLSGNSGNTIYF. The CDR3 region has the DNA TGTGCCTGGAGTGTACTCTCAGGGAACTCTGGAAACACCATATATTTT.

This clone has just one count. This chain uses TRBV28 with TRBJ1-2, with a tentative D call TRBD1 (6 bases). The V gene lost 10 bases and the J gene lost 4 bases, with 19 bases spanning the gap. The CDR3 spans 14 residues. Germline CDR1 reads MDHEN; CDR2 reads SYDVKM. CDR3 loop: CATLYTGFFYGYTF. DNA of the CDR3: TGTGCCACCCTTTATACAGGGTTTTTCTATGGCTACACCTTC.

Here the CDR3 DNA reads TGTGCCAGCAGCTCCTACGAGGTTCCCTATGGCTACACCTTC. This sequence encodes CASSSYEVPYGYTF. V is TRBV7-8 and J is TRBJ1-2; D is ambiguous. The CDR3 runs 14 residues. Germline CDR1 SGHVS, CDR2 FQNEAQ. V lost 4 bases and J 4 bases, leaving 13 bases between the germline ends.

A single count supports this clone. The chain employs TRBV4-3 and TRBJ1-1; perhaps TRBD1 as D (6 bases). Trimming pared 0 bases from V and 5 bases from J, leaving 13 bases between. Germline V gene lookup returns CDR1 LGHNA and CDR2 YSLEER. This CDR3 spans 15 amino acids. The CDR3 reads CASSQEGGGRTEAFF. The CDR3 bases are TGCGCCAGCAGCCAAGAGGGGGGGGGCAGGACTGAAGCTTTCTTT.